Described below is a single T cell receptor (beta chain) sequence and its context. Assay: immunoSEQ multiplex PCR; the TCRdb copy retains only in-frame clones and omits some. The sample holds about 43,000 clones, approximately 90% seen once. This entry belongs to a study of T cell changes during pregnancy in multiple sclerosis. The CDR3 runs to 14 residues. V was pared by 0 bases and J by 2 bases, with 9 bases between. The germline V gene encodes CDR1 SGDLS and CDR2 YYNGEE. The V gene is TRBV9, the J gene TRBJ2-7; no reliable D call. Input material: PBMCs (not recorded whether the cells were cultured). The TCR comes from a female donor with multiple sclerosis, enrolled in a pregnancy study. The CDR3 spells CASSVAGTAYEQYF. The CDR3 DNA reads TGTGCCAGCAGCGTAGCGGGCACAGCCTACGAGCAGTACTTC.